A single sample gave rise to the 30 T cell receptor beta chains below, sequenced in a study of CD4+ T cells in melanoma. Assay used: immunoSEQ multiplex PCR; TCRdb lists only in-frame clones, some missing. The data hold approximately 16,000 clones, with roughly 66% observed a single time. Sample: cells from a culture (not recorded whether cultured in vitro). These receptors were taken from a human donor with melanoma.

The J gene is TRBJ2-7, the V gene TRBV5-1; D possibly matches TRBD1 or TRBD2 (5 bases each). Germline lookup yields CDR1 SGHRS and CDR2 YFSETQ. The V end was cut by 2 bases, the J end by 6 bases, with 21 bases between. This CDR3 comprises 16 residues. In DNA, the CDR3 is TGCGCCAGCAGCTTAACAGGAGGCCTACCCCCCGGCGAGCAGTACTTC. Translating gives CASSLTGGLPPGEQYF. The whole variable domain, remainder taken from reference TRBV5-1 and TRBJ2-7, is KAGVTQTPRYLIKTRGQQVTLSCSPISGHRSVSWYQQTPGQGLQFLFEYFSETQRNKGNFPGRFSGRQFSNSRSEMNVSTLELGDSALYLCASSLTGGLPPGEQYFGPGTRLTVT.

This clone has more than one count but fewer than ten. The rearrangement uses TRBV11-2 and TRBJ2-5, with D perhaps matching TRBD1 (6 bases). This CDR3 region has 15 residues. CDR1 and CDR2 (germline): SGHAT, FQNNGV. V was trimmed by 1 base and J by 2 bases, leaving 11 bases between them. The DNA for the CDR3 is TGTGCCAGCAGCTTAGGAGTCACAGGGCAAGAGACCCAGTACTTC. Protein sequence: CASSLGVTGQETQYF.

V and J are TRBV6-1 and TRBJ1-3, with a possible D match to TRBD1 (5 bases). Germline V lookup: CDR1 MNHNS, CDR2 SASEGT. Between the trimmed V and J ends, which lost 0 bases and 3 bases, there was a span of 9 bases. The CDR3 extends over 15 amino acids. DNA of the CDR3: TGTGCCAGCAGTGAAGCGGGGGTGGGTGGAAACACCATATATTTT. Translated: CASSEAGVGGNTIYF.

The chain carries TRBV5-1 and TRBJ2-6; D may correspond to TRBD1 or TRBD2 (7 bases each). CDR1 is SGHRS and CDR2 is YFSETQ in the germline V gene. V lost 5 bases to trimming and J lost 0 bases, with 21 bases between them. The CDR3 has 19 amino acids. The CDR3 here is CASRGGTASPHSGANVLTF. CDR3 DNA: TGCGCCAGCAGGGGGGGGACAGCGAGTCCCCACTCTGGGGCCAACGTCCTGACTTTC.

V usage is TRBV29-1 and J usage is TRBJ1-1, with a possible D match to TRBD1 (6 bases). Germline-derived CDR1 and CDR2 are SQVTM and ANQGSEA. Trimming pared 1 base from V and 6 bases from J, leaving 12 bases between. The CDR3 spans 13 residues. The CDR3 sequence is CSVEVTGASEAFF. The CDR3 nucleotides are TGCAGCGTTGAAGTGACGGGGGCATCTGAAGCTTTCTTT.

This chain joins TRBV9 and TRBJ2-3; 7 nucleotides line up with TRBD1. V was pared by 4 bases and J by 2 bases, with 7 bases of the junction left unmatched. There are 15 residues in the CDR3. Germline values: CDR1 SGDLS, CDR2 YYNGEE. CDR3 protein: CASSPDRRVTDTQYF. The CDR3 coding sequence is TGTGCCAGCAGCCCGGACAGGCGGGTCACAGATACGCAGTATTTT.

The chain uses TRBV5-1 and TRBJ1-2, with TRBD1 identical over 8 bases. CDR3 length: 17 residues. V lost 4 bases to trimming and J lost 2 bases; unmatched junction nucleotides: 13. The germline V gene has CDR1 SGHRS and CDR2 YFSETQ. CDR3 in DNA: TGCGCCAGCAGCCATGCACCGCCGGACAGGGTGAACTATGGCTACACCTTC. Translating it yields CASSHAPPDRVNYGYTF.

The J gene is TRBJ1-2, the V gene TRBV4-2; D gene ambiguous. Germline V gene lookup returns CDR1 LGHNA and CDR2 YNFKEQ. The V end was cut by 0 bases, the J end by 4 bases, with 9 bases between. CDR3 length: 14 amino acids. CDR3 nucleotides: TGTGCCAGCAGCCAAGATACCGGCCCCTATGGCTACACCTTC. Translating it yields CASSQDTGPYGYTF.

The J gene is TRBJ1-2, the V gene TRBV7-9; no clear D. Germline V gene data show CDR1 as SEHNR and CDR2 as FQNEAQ (reference sequence). This CDR3 spans 13 amino acids. V lost 3 bases, J lost 4 bases, and 9 bases lay in between. CDR3 sequence reads: CASSFSRVYGYTF. The CDR3 DNA follows: TGTGCCAGCAGCTTCTCCCGGGTCTATGGCTACACCTTC.

In DNA, the CDR3 is TGTGCCAGCTCACCTAGGACTAGTAAGTACGAGCAGTACTTC. Translation: CASSPRTSKYEQYF. The chain couples TRBV18 to TRBJ2-7; 7 nucleotides match TRBD2. Germline assignment: CDR1 KGHSH and CDR2 LQKENI. This CDR3 is 14 amino acids long. The V segment lost 3 bases and the J segment 4 bases; nucleotides outside the gene matches: 6.

The chain carries TRBV6-5 and TRBJ1-2, with TRBD1 identical over 9 bases. The length of the CDR3 is 14 residues. V lost 4 bases and J lost 8; bases outside the gene matches: 8. Per germline, CDR1 MNHEY and CDR2 SVGAGI. The CDR3 nucleotides read TGTGCCAGCAGTTCTGCCGGGACAGGGAGCGGCTACACCTTC. Residues: CASSSAGTGSGYTF.

The V call is TRBV6-1, the J call TRBJ2-5; TRBD1 matches at 7 bases. Per germline, CDR1 MNHNS and CDR2 SASEGT. Trimming took 7 bases from V and 5 from J; bases not matched to a gene: 7. CDR3 length: 13 amino acids. The CDR3: CASTTGVRETQYF. The CDR3 region has the DNA TGTGCCAGCACAACAGGGGTACGGGAGACCCAGTACTTC.

The rearrangement joins TRBV7-3 to TRBJ1-6; D may be TRBD1 (6 bases). The length of the CDR3 is 16 residues. Per germline, CDR1 SGHTA and CDR2 FQGTGA. Trimming cost V 6 bases and J 7 bases, with 19 bases left between them. The CDR3 nucleotides read TGTGCCAGCAGTAGAGCTCGCCGGGGGGCAAATTCACCCCTCCACTTT. It encodes CASSRARRGANSPLHF.

The rearrangement joins TRBV12-5 to TRBJ2-7; 7 bases are shared with TRBD1. The trim removed 2 bases at V and 2 bases at J, leaving 15 bases unmatched. There are 18 residues in the CDR3. Germline V lookup: CDR1 LGHNT, CDR2 FRNRAP. The CDR3 spells CASGLTTTPGQRTYEQYF. The CDR3 coding sequence is TGTGCTAGTGGTTTGACAACAACTCCGGGACAGCGGACCTACGAGCAGTACTTC.

The chain links TRBV5-1 to TRBJ2-2; D remains unclear. Trimming took off 0 bases at V and 3 bases at J, with 9 bases between the two ends. The CDR3 runs 15 residues. The V gene's germline CDR1 is SGHRS and CDR2 YFSETQ. CDR3: CASSLGLGDTGELFF. CDR3 nucleotide sequence: TGCGCCAGCAGCTTGGGACTTGGGGACACCGGGGAGCTGTTTTTT.

There are a few counts of this clone. This rearrangement joins TRBV6-1 to TRBJ1-3; tentatively, D is TRBD1 (5 bases). The germline V gene encodes CDR1 MNHNS and CDR2 SASEGT. The CDR3 loop spans 15 amino acids. Trimming shortened V by 7 bases and J by 0 bases, and 13 bases separated the two germline ends. This CDR3 is CASTLGRGSGNTIYF. CDR3 DNA: TGTGCCAGCACTCTAGGAAGGGGCTCTGGAAACACCATATATTTT.

This clone was recorded once. The sample carries other DNA sequences with the same CDR3. The chain couples TRBV4-1 to TRBJ1-4; tentative D call: TRBD1 (6 bases). Germline CDR1 MGHRA, CDR2 YSYEKL. The length of the CDR3 is 15 residues. The V and J ends lost 9 bases and 2 bases respectively, with 16 bases between them. The CDR3: CASSTQGRTNEKLFF. The CDR3 region has the DNA TGCGCCAGTAGCACGCAGGGGAGGACTAATGAAAAACTGTTTTTT.

V is TRBV7-2 and J is TRBJ1-3; no firm D call. This CDR3 has 13 amino acids. Trimming removed 7 bases from V and 4 bases from J, with 11 bases in between. Germline CDR1 SGHTA, CDR2 FQGNSA. Written as DNA, the CDR3 is TGTGCCAGCACCCCGACCCCGGGAAACACCATATATTTT. Translated, it gives CASTPTPGNTIYF.

This chain links TRBV19 with TRBJ2-7; no firm D call. Trimming removed 7 bases at V and 6 bases at J, with 10 bases between. This CDR3 comprises 11 residues. The germline gives CDR1 LNHDA, CDR2 SQIVND (reference sequence). As DNA, the CDR3 is TGTGCCAGTAAAGTCGTTGTCGAGCAGTACTTC. Translated, it gives CASKVVVEQYF.

In DNA, the CDR3 is TGTGCCATCAGCGGACCGACCACAGATACGCAGTATTTT. Protein sequence: CAISGPTTDTQYF. The chain uses TRBV10-3 and TRBJ2-3, with D unresolved. CDR1 and CDR2 from the germline V gene are ENHRY and SYGVKD. The CDR3 is 13 residues long. Trimming removed 6 bases at V and 2 bases at J, with 9 bases between.

The rearrangement links TRBV7-2 to TRBJ2-7; no definite D call. The CDR3 sequence is 11 residues long. Germline V lookup: CDR1 SGHTA, CDR2 FQGNSA. V was clipped by 4 bases and J by 3 bases, with 4 bases between them. This chain's CDR3 is CASSSHYEQYF. DNA of the CDR3: TGTGCCAGCAGCTCCCACTACGAGCAGTACTTC. Full variable domain (rest looked up from reference TRBV7-2 and TRBJ2-7): GAGVSQSPSNKVTEKGKDVELRCDPISGHTALYWYRQSLGQGLEFLIYFQGNSAPDKSGLPSDRFSAERTGGSVSTLTIQRTQQEDSAVYLCASSSHYEQYFGPGTRLTVT.

This clone was observed a few times. The chain couples TRBV10-2 to TRBJ1-1, with 8 bases fitting TRBD1. Germline V gene sequence: CDR1 WSHSY, CDR2 SAAADI. This CDR3 is 13 amino acids long. Trimming removed 5 bases from V and 9 bases from J; junction bases left unmatched: 8. The CDR3 loop is CASSTGQGRKAFF. The CDR3 DNA is TGCGCCAGCAGTACTGGACAGGGCAGGAAAGCTTTCTTT.

This clone was observed a handful of times. The V gene is TRBV7-9, the J gene TRBJ1-1; no clear D. Germline values: CDR1 SEHNR, CDR2 FQNEAQ (reference sequence). The V end lost 0 bases, the J end lost 5 bases, and 7 bases lay between the germline ends. There are 13 residues in the CDR3. The CDR3 DNA reads as TGTGCCAGCAGCTTAGCAGTGGGGACTGAAGCTTTCTTT. Translating it yields CASSLAVGTEAFF.

This clone has only one observation. CDR3 protein: CASSSGDVPFNEWNIQYF. The CDR3 DNA reads TGCGCCAGCAGCTCTGGCGACGTCCCCTTTAATGAATGGAACATTCAGTACTTC. The chain couples TRBV5-1 to TRBJ2-4, with no clear D. Trimming removed 3 bases at V and 7 bases at J, with 26 bases between. Germline CDR1 reads SGHRS; CDR2 reads YFSETQ. This CDR3 has 18 amino acids.

There are a few counts of this clone. The V call is TRBV19, the J call TRBJ2-2; a weak D match, TRBD2 (6 bases). The germline V and J ends were trimmed by 10 bases and 1 base, with 13 bases remaining between them. The CDR3 sequence is 14 residues long. Germline assignment: CDR1 LNHDA and CDR2 SQIVND (reference sequence). The CDR3: CATAGTVNTGELFF. CDR3 in DNA: TGTGCCACGGCGGGGACGGTGAACACCGGGGAGCTGTTTTTT.

This clone was detected only once. The chain carries TRBV27 and TRBJ2-3; D ambiguous. V was cut by 6 bases and J by 4 bases, with 11 bases left in between. This CDR3 region has 13 residues. Germline assignment: CDR1 MNHEY and CDR2 SMNVEV (reference sequence). The CDR3 DNA sequence: TGTGCCAGCAGCCCAGAGTTCCCAGATACGCAGTATTTT. This encodes CASSPEFPDTQYF.

This clone was found a few times. This rearrangement joins TRBV4-1 to TRBJ2-7; 8 bases align to TRBD2. This CDR3 has 17 residues. CDR1 and CDR2 from the germline V gene are MGHRA and YSYEKL. Unmatched junction bases numbered 11, after V lost 0 bases and J lost 4 bases. The CDR3 DNA is TGCGCCAGCAGCCAAGATAGCGGGGCGGCTTCTTCTTACGAGCAGTACTTC. It translates to CASSQDSGAASSYEQYF.

V is TRBV29-1 and J is TRBJ1-1; D is unresolved. The V and J ends lost 4 bases and 5 bases respectively, with 14 bases between them. Germline V lookup: CDR1 SQVTM, CDR2 ANQGSEA. The CDR3 contains 13 residues. CDR3 region: CSVGKGLGTEAFF. As DNA, the CDR3 is TGCAGCGTTGGGAAAGGATTGGGGACTGAAGCTTTCTTT.

In its sample, this clone was seen a few times. The chain uses TRBV6-6 and TRBJ1-2; 7 bases align to TRBD1. This CDR3 is 14 amino acids long. V trimming: 0 bases; J trimming: 7 bases; junction bases outside the gene matches: 5. Germline assignment: CDR1 MNHNY and CDR2 SVGAGI (reference sequence). This chain's CDR3 is CASSYSSTGAGYTF. The CDR3 DNA follows: TGTGCCAGCAGTTACTCTTCCACAGGGGCTGGCTACACCTTC.

This clone was recorded a few times. The chain has TRBV7-3 and TRBJ2-2; D might be TRBD1 (5 bases). There are 13 residues in the CDR3. In germline, CDR1 is SGHTA, CDR2 FQGTGA. V lost 5 bases and J lost 6, with 10 bases in between. CDR3 protein: CASSLQGSGELFF. In DNA, the CDR3 is TGTGCCAGCAGCCTCCAGGGATCCGGGGAGCTGTTTTTT.